These T cell receptor beta chains were read from a single sample in a study of blood T cell repertoires in COVID-19. Produced via immunoSEQ multiplex PCR; TCRdb's table is partial and in-frame only. Of roughly 250,000 clones in the sample, approximately 84% were seen once. Sequenced: peripheral blood. These receptors all stem from a woman older than 75 with acute or convalescent COVID-19. The CDR3 runs from the conserved cysteine through the conserved F or W. Fields, in order: V gene, D gene, J gene, clone size, CDR3 length, CDR3 protein, CDR3 DNA. The D gene is left open where the match is weak. Clone size is not always given. Where it is, it says once, few, many or a class for expanded clones.

>TRBV9|TRBD1|TRBJ2-1|NA|15
CASSSRQGALGEQFF
TGTGCCAGCAGCTCCCGACAGGGGGCGTTGGGTGAGCAGTTCTTC
>TRBV5-1|TRBD2|TRBJ2-2|NA|16
CASSHEAGGVTGELFF
TGCGCCAGCAGCCACGAAGCGGGGGGCGTAACCGGGGAGCTGTTTTTT
>TRBV30|TRBD1|TRBJ1-2|NA|13
CAWTQGQAYGYTF
TGTGCCTGGACCCAAGGACAGGCTTATGGCTACACCTTC
>TRBV3-1/TRBV3-2|TRBD1|TRBJ1-2|NA|14
CASSREQGAPGYTF
TGTGCCAGCAGCCGCGAACAGGGGGCACCCGGCTACACCTTC
>TRBV18|NA|TRBJ1-5|NA|13
CASSLRADQPQHF
TGTGCCAGCTCACTCAGGGCAGATCAGCCCCAGCATTTT
>TRBV21-1|NA|TRBJ2-7|once|15
CASSKGARGHYEQYF
TGTGCCAGCAGCAAAGGGGCTAGGGGGCACTACGAGCAGTACTTC
>TRBV18|NA|TRBJ1-1|NA|14
CASSPRQVGTEAFF
TGTGCCAGCTCACCTCGACAGGTAGGGACTGAAGCTTTCTTT
>TRBV7-2|TRBD1|TRBJ1-2|NA|14
CASSLLGQVSGYTF
TGTGCCAGCAGCTTATTGGGACAGGTGAGCGGCTACACCTTC
>TRBV5-1|NA|TRBJ2-3|NA|16
CASSLGTGTIADTQYF
TGCGCCAGCAGCTTGGGGACAGGGACTATTGCAGATACGCAGTATTTT
>TRBV4-1|TRBD2|TRBJ2-7|few|17
CASSQTRPGLRSYEQYF
TGCGCCAGCAGCCAAACCCGACCGGGACTAAGATCCTACGAGCAGTACTTC
>TRBV19|TRBD2|TRBJ2-2|few|17
CASSMEKRAGRSGELFF
TGTGCCAGTAGTATGGAGAAGAGAGCGGGACGTTCCGGGGAGCTGTTTTTT
>TRBV28|NA|TRBJ2-7|once|15
CASSLRSGGGFEQYF
TGTGCCAGCAGTTTACGGTCGGGGGGCGGCTTCGAGCAGTACTTC
>TRBV13|TRBD2|TRBJ2-2|NA|16
CASSPGLAGISGELFF
TGTGCCAGCAGCCCGGGACTAGCGGGAATTTCCGGGGAGCTGTTTTTT
>TRBV5-1|NA|TRBJ2-7|NA|15
CASSRTSPSFYEQYF
TGCGCCAGCAGCCGCACTAGTCCCTCCTTCTACGAGCAGTACTTC
>TRBV5-1|NA|TRBJ2-1|many|12
CASSLGRSEQFF
TGCGCCAGCAGCTTGGGAAGGAGTGAGCAGTTCTTC
>TRBV19|NA|TRBJ1-2|few|16
CASSIDRRRTNYGYTF
TGTGCCAGTAGTATAGATCGGCGACGGACAAACTATGGCTACACCTTC
>TRBV7-2|NA|TRBJ1-1|NA|14
CASSTYQQGPEAFF
TGTGCCAGCAGCACTTACCAACAGGGCCCTGAAGCTTTCTTT
>TRBV7-3|TRBD1|TRBJ2-1|NA|15
CASSPGTGPFNEQFF
TGTGCCAGCAGCCCCGGGACAGGCCCATTCAATGAGCAGTTCTTC
>TRBV4-3|NA|TRBJ1-1|NA|16
CASSQGPGHKNTEAFF
TGCGCCAGCAGCCAGGGACCGGGACACAAGAACACTGAAGCTTTCTTT
>TRBV7-8|NA|TRBJ2-1|once|13
CASSLGRRDEQFF
TGTGCCAGCAGCTTAGGCCGCCGCGATGAGCAGTTCTTC
>TRBV7-9|NA|TRBJ2-7|NA|13
CASSLVGGYEQYF
TGTGCCAGCAGCTTAGTGGGGGGTTACGAGCAGTACTTC
>TRBV6-5|NA|TRBJ2-1|once|15
CASSLSTGGYNEQFF
TGTGCCAGCAGTTTGAGTACTGGGGGGTACAATGAGCAGTTCTTC
>TRBV6-2/TRBV6-3|NA|TRBJ2-3|NA|15
CASSYLRGGADTQYF
TGTGCCAGCAGTTACCTAAGGGGGGGGGCTGATACGCAGTATTTT
>TRBV18|NA|TRBJ1-2|NA|13
CASSPQETGGYTF
TGTGCCAGCTCACCACAGGAGACGGGGGGCTACACCTTC
>TRBV19|TRBD2|TRBJ2-7|NA|17
CASSIVETSDTSYEQYF
TGTGCCAGTAGTATTGTGGAGACTAGCGATACCTCCTACGAGCAGTACTTC
>TRBV7-2|TRBD2|TRBJ2-5|NA|14
CASSYQRGRETQYF
TGTGCCAGCAGCTACCAGCGGGGACGAGAGACCCAGTACTTC
>TRBV5-4|TRBD2|TRBJ2-5|NA|14
CASSPRGGGETQYF
TGTGCCAGCAGCCCCCGGGGGGGAGGGGAGACCCAGTACTTC
>TRBV7-2|NA|TRBJ2-3|NA|15
CASSLGGRSTDTQYF
TGTGCCAGCAGCTTAGGGGGCCGGAGCACAGATACGCAGTATTTT
>TRBV6-6|TRBD1|TRBJ2-1|NA|14
CASSYTYRGSEQFF
TGTGCCAGCAGTTACACATACAGGGGAAGTGAGCAGTTCTTC
>TRBV10-3|NA|TRBJ1-3|NA|16
CAIRPGLGASGNTIYF
TGTGCCATCAGGCCGGGACTGGGAGCGTCTGGAAACACCATATATTTT
>TRBV5-6|NA|TRBJ2-4|NA|16
CASSIRPRQAKNIQYF
TGTGCCAGCAGTATCCGGCCGAGGCAAGCCAAAAACATTCAGTACTTC
>TRBV5-6|TRBD1|TRBJ1-5|once|15
CASSLAPTGGQPQHF
TGTGCCAGCAGCTTGGCCCCGACAGGGGGTCAGCCCCAGCATTTT
>TRBV11-2|TRBD2|TRBJ2-5|NA|18
CASSLGGLAGGLGETQYF
TGTGCCAGCAGCTTAGGCGGACTAGCGGGAGGTCTGGGGGAGACCCAGTACTTC
>TRBV5-4|NA|TRBJ1-2|NA|13
CASSLAGVYGYTF
TGTGCCAGCAGCTTGGCGGGGGTATATGGCTACACCTTC
>TRBV5-4|NA|TRBJ2-5|once|15
CASSLSPGSSETQYF
TGTGCCAGCAGCTTGAGTCCGGGTAGTAGCGAGACCCAGTACTTC
>TRBV6-5|TRBD2|TRBJ2-5|NA|14
CASIVTGGLETQYF
TGTGCCAGCATCGTTACGGGAGGGCTTGAGACCCAGTACTTC
>TRBV7-9|NA|TRBJ1-1|NA|13
CASSVGQNTEAFF
TGTGCCAGCAGCGTGGGACAGAACACTGAAGCTTTCTTT
>TRBV5-1|TRBD1|TRBJ1-1|NA|13
CASTMDRGTEAFF
TGCGCCAGCACGATGGACAGGGGCACTGAAGCTTTCTTT
>TRBV7-2|NA|TRBJ2-7|NA|12
CASSLQRYEQYF
TGTGCCAGCAGCTTACAGCGATACGAGCAGTACTTC
>TRBV7-9|TRBD1|TRBJ2-7|NA|14
CASSLSGTGYEQYF
TGTGCCAGCAGCTTGAGCGGGACAGGGTACGAGCAGTACTTC
>TRBV24-1|TRBD2|TRBJ2-1|NA|15
CATSGLSGSSSEQFF
TGTGCCACCAGTGGTTTAAGCGGGAGCTCGAGTGAGCAGTTCTTC
>TRBV9|NA|TRBJ1-1|NA|16
CASSVAAGWGNTEAFF
TGTGCCAGCAGCGTAGCGGCGGGGTGGGGGAACACTGAAGCTTTCTTT
>TRBV5-1|NA|TRBJ2-1|once|16
CASSITTGFKNNEQFF
TGCGCCAGCAGTATAACTACAGGTTTCAAGAACAATGAGCAGTTCTTC
>TRBV10-3|NA|TRBJ1-4|NA|13
CAISDEGPEKLFF
TGTGCCATCAGTGACGAGGGCCCGGAAAAACTGTTTTTT
>TRBV21-1|NA|TRBJ1-1|once|22
CASSNGSRVNWTGVKVDTEAFF
TGTGCCAGCAGCAACGGAAGTCGTGTGAACTGGACAGGGGTTAAGGTCGACACTGAAGCTTTCTTT
>TRBV7-2|NA|TRBJ1-5|once|15
CASSLVSRGGQPQHF
TGTGCCAGCAGCTTAGTCTCCAGGGGCGGTCAGCCCCAGCATTTT
>TRBV18|NA|TRBJ2-3|NA|16
CASSPRGAGFTDTQYF
TGTGCCAGCTCACCGCGGGGCGCCGGTTTCACAGATACGCAGTATTTT
>TRBV5-8|TRBD1|TRBJ1-2|NA|13
CASRSTGTYGYTF
TGTGCCAGCCGCTCGACAGGGACTTATGGCTACACCTTC
>TRBV7-7|TRBD2|TRBJ2-1|NA|15
CASSSSGSPFNEQFF
TGTGCTAGCAGCTCTAGCGGGAGCCCTTTCAATGAGCAGTTCTTC
>TRBV5-1|TRBD2|TRBJ2-6|NA|17
CASSTGLAGSGANVLTF
TGCGCCAGCAGCACGGGACTAGCGGGATCTGGGGCCAACGTCCTGACTTTC
>TRBV18|TRBD1|TRBJ1-2|NA|15
CASSPGTGLLSGYTF
TGTGCCAGCTCACCTGGGACAGGGCTGCTCAGTGGCTACACCTTC